The 17 T cell receptor beta chains in this list originate from one sample, sequenced in a study of blood T cell repertoires in COVID-19. TCRdb's table, derived via immunoSEQ multiplex PCR, lists solely in-frame clones and lacks some. The data hold about 120,000 clones, with 75% to 90% observed a single time. The sequencing sample was made of peripheral blood. These receptors were obtained from a man between 65 and 80 years old with active or convalescent COVID-19.

The chain combines TRBV20-1 with TRBJ1-2; D not certain. CDR3 length: 11 residues. V gave up 6 bases and J gave up 12 bases, with 17 bases separating them. The germline CDR1 and CDR2 sequences are DFQATT and SNEGSKA (reference sequence). The CDR3 sequence: CSAGVPPRHTF. Here the CDR3 DNA reads TGCAGTGCCGGGGTACCCCCTCGACACACCTTC.

The rearrangement links TRBV13 to TRBJ2-7; 8 nucleotides line up with TRBD2. The germline gives CDR1 PRHDT, CDR2 FYEKMQ (reference sequence). This CDR3 comprises 16 residues. With V trimmed by 5 bases and J by 4 bases, 13 bases remained unmatched. In DNA, the CDR3 is TGTGCCAGCAGCACCCCCACAAGCGGGAGAGGGTACGAGCAGTACTTC. Its protein product is CASSTPTSGRGYEQYF.

The chain recombines TRBV7-3 with TRBJ2-1, with 7 bases identical to TRBD2. V shed 5 bases, J shed 3 bases, and the junction held 7 bases outside the gene matches. This CDR3 region has 15 residues. Germline V gives CDR1 SGHTA, CDR2 FQGTGA. Here the CDR3 reads CASSPSGTYYNEQFF. The CDR3 DNA reads as TGTGCCAGCAGCCCTAGCGGAACGTACTACAATGAGCAGTTCTTC.

This CDR3 is CASSYSSGANYGYTF. The CDR3 bases are TGTGCCAGCAGTTACTCGAGCGGGGCTAACTATGGCTACACCTTC. V gene TRBV6-6 combines with J gene TRBJ1-2; D ambiguous. Trimming left V 0 bases short and J 0 bases short, with 8 bases between. The CDR3 is made up of 15 amino acids. The germline V gene encodes CDR1 MNHNY and CDR2 SVGAGI (reference sequence).

V gene TRBV7-6 combines with J gene TRBJ1-1; the match to TRBD1 covers 7 bases. Unmatched junction bases numbered 6, after V lost 5 bases and J lost 0 bases. In germline, CDR1 is SGHVS, CDR2 FNYEAQ. The CDR3 consists of 15 residues. CDR3 residues: CASSPRQGMNTEAFF. CDR3 nucleotide sequence: TGTGCCAGCAGCCCGAGACAGGGAATGAACACTGAAGCTTTCTTT.

This chain connects TRBV20-1 to TRBJ2-3; 8 bases fit TRBD2. The CDR3 is 15 residues long. V was pared by 3 bases and J by 2 bases, with 7 bases of the junction left unmatched. Germline CDR1 is DFQATT and CDR2 is SNEGSKA (reference sequence). The DNA for the CDR3 is TGCAGTGCTAGTGGGCTAGCGGGTTTCACAGATACGCAGTATTTT. This sequence encodes CSASGLAGFTDTQYF.

This chain links TRBV24-1 with TRBJ2-1; 8 bases are a match to TRBD1. CDR3 length equals 16 residues. Unmatched junction bases numbered 5, after V lost 4 bases and J lost 1 base. The germline V gene has CDR1 KGHDR and CDR2 SFDVKD. The DNA for the CDR3 is TGTGCCACCAGTGACCCTGACAGGGGTTCCTACAATGAGCAGTTCTTC. It encodes CATSDPDRGSYNEQFF.

In its sample, this clone was seen once. The V gene is TRBV27, the J gene TRBJ2-2; D is unclear. CDR1 is MNHEY and CDR2 is SMNVEV in the germline V gene (reference sequence). Between the trimmed V and J ends, which lost 2 bases and 1 base, there was a span of 8 bases. This CDR3 has 15 residues. CDR3 sequence reads: CASSLNPGNTGELFF. CDR3 nucleotides: TGTGCCAGCAGTTTAAACCCGGGGAACACCGGGGAGCTGTTTTTT.

The CDR3 nucleotides are TGTGCCAGTAGTTTTTCAGAGGCGGTCTACGAGCAGTACTTC. It codes for CASSFSEAVYEQYF. This chain joins TRBV19 and TRBJ2-7; D is undetermined. Germline V gene data show CDR1 as LNHDA and CDR2 as SQIVND (reference sequence). The V end was cut by 5 bases, the J end by 3 bases, with 14 bases between. The CDR3 covers 14 residues.

V gene TRBV11-2 combines with J gene TRBJ2-5, with 7 bases identical to TRBD1. This CDR3 has 15 residues. Per germline, CDR1 SGHAT and CDR2 FQNNGV. Trimming at V came to 1 base and at J to 4 bases, leaving 6 bases not matched to a gene. The DNA for the CDR3 is TGTGCCAGCAGCTTAGCGGGACAGTGGCGAGAGACCCAGTACTTC. Protein: CASSLAGQWRETQYF.

The V gene is TRBV2, the J gene TRBJ2-3; D ambiguous. From germline, CDR1 is SNHLY and CDR2 FYNNEI. The CDR3 length is 16 residues. V lost 1 base to trimming and J lost 2 bases, with 13 bases between them. The CDR3 DNA reads as TGTGCCAGCAGTGAAGGGGCATACTTCCACACAGATACGCAGTATTTT. This gives the protein CASSEGAYFHTDTQYF.

The V call is TRBV3-1 (or the pseudogene TRBV3-2), the J call TRBJ2-1; 8 bases are a match to TRBD1. Germline V gene data show CDR1 as LGHDT and CDR2 as YNNKEL (reference sequence). CDR3 length: 17 amino acids. V shed 4 bases, J shed 2 bases, and the junction held 10 bases outside the gene matches. CDR3 sequence reads: CASSPPDRGLTYNEQFF. CDR3 in DNA: TGTGCCAGCAGCCCACCAGACAGGGGCCTCACCTACAATGAGCAGTTCTTC.

V usage is TRBV5-5 and J usage is TRBJ1-3; D remains unclear. The germline V and J ends were trimmed by 5 bases and 3 bases, with 15 bases remaining between them. This CDR3 has 15 residues. Germline V gives CDR1 SGHKS, CDR2 YYEKEE (reference sequence). DNA for the CDR3: TGTGCCAGCAGTTTATTAGAGGGCTATGGAAACACCATATATTTT. Its translation is CASSLLEGYGNTIYF. Looking up the rest from reference TRBV5-5 and TRBJ1-3 gives the full variable domain: DAGVTQSPTHLIKTRGQQVTLRCSPISGHKSVSWYQQVLGQGPQFIFQYYEKEERGRGNFPDRFSARQFPNYSSELNVNALLLGDSALYLCASSLLEGYGNTIYFGEGSWLTVV.

The chain has TRBV6-5 and TRBJ1-2; TRBD1 matches 7 bases. In germline, CDR1 is MNHEY, CDR2 SVGAGI. This CDR3 contains 15 residues. V dropped 4 bases and J dropped 4; count of bases not matched to a gene: 9. This CDR3 reads CASSSSTGEAYGYTF. Written as DNA, the CDR3 is TGTGCCAGCAGTTCTTCTACAGGGGAAGCCTATGGCTACACCTTC.

The count of this clone is one. This chain links TRBV11-2 with TRBJ1-1; 7 bases are a match to TRBD1. The V segment lost 6 bases and the J segment 11 bases; nucleotides outside the gene matches: 6. The germline V gene encodes CDR1 SGHAT and CDR2 FQNNGV. The CDR3 runs 11 residues. Here the CDR3 DNA reads TGTGCCAGCAGTACACAGGGGATTGCTTTCTTT. This encodes CASSTQGIAFF.

The rearrangement joins TRBV3-1 (or the pseudogene TRBV3-2) to TRBJ2-7, with 9 nucleotides matching TRBD1. The V gene's germline CDR1 is LGHDT and CDR2 YNNKEL (reference sequence). V lost 4 bases, J lost 4 bases, and 29 bases stayed unmatched. CDR3 length: 22 residues. CDR3 in amino acids: CASSPEGYVRWTGEIPLYEQYF. CDR3 in DNA: TGTGCCAGCAGCCCCGAAGGGTACGTGCGTTGGACAGGGGAGATCCCCCTTTACGAGCAGTACTTC.

V usage is TRBV18 and J usage is TRBJ2-3; 9 nucleotides align to TRBD1. The J segment lost 2 bases and the V segment lost 8 bases, leaving 11 bases of the junction unmatched. The CDR3 consists of 16 residues. CDR1 and CDR2 (germline): KGHSH, LQKENI. The CDR3 here is CASHRNWDRDTDTQYF. The CDR3 DNA follows: TGTGCCAGCCACCGGAATTGGGACAGGGACACAGATACGCAGTATTTT.